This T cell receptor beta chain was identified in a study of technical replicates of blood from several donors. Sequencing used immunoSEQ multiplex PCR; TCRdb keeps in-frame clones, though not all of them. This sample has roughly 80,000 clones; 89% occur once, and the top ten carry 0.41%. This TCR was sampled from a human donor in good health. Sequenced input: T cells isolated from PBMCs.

The CDR3 coding sequence is TGTGCCAGCAGTAGGACAGTTAACTATGGCTACACCTTC. This translates into CASSRTVNYGYTF. This sequence joins TRBV2 and TRBJ1-2; TRBD1 might be the D (6 bases). Germline assignment: CDR1 SNHLY and CDR2 FYNNEI. Trimming removed 5 bases at V and 1 base at J, with 8 bases between. The CDR3 consists of 13 residues.